The present entry profiles one T cell receptor beta chain with its context. Its antigen is currently unknown. Before ophthalmopathy appeared, progressors gave blood at initial hyperthyroidism diagnosis. These data are taken from a study of T cells in Graves' hyperthyroidism and ophthalmopathy. Study information: The authors collected peripheral blood at initial diagnosis, before any treatment. Findings of the study overall: Appearing also in blood were most of the thyroid clonotypes expanded above 0.001.

The CDR3 has 14 residues. Looked up from germline, CDR1 is KGHDR and CDR2 is SFDVKD. Trimming left V 4 bases short and J 6 bases short, with 14 bases between. The TCR beta CDR3 regions underwent amplification using RNA transcripts as the source. When the TCR CDR3 underwent first-round RT-PCR, the HTBI primer set was used. A single record per CDR3 protein comes from TCRdb applying MiXCR to the multiplex PCR reads. The table includes fewer than 450,000 distinct CDR3 sequences, roughly 15% detected once. This rearrangement joins TRBV24-1 to TRBJ1-2; D is perhaps TRBD1 (5 bases). The clonotype was recovered from a woman aged 30 to 39 with Graves' hyperthyroidism that later progressed to Graves' ophthalmopathy. The source material was blood. The chain's CDR3 is CATSELDSDDGYTF. CDR3 coding DNA: TGTGCCACCAGTGAACTCGACAGTGATGATGGCTACACCTTC.